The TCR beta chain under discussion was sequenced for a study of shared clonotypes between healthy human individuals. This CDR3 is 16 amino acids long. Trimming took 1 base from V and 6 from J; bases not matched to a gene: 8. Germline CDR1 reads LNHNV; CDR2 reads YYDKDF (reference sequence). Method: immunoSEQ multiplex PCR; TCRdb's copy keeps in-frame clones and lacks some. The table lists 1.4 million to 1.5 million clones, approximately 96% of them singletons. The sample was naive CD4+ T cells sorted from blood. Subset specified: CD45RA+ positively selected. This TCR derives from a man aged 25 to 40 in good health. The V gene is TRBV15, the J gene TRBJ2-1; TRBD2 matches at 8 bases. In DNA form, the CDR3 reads TGTGCCACCAGCAGAGTAGGAGCGGGAGTACGCAATGAGCAGTTCTTC. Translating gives CATSRVGAGVRNEQFF.